This T cell receptor beta chain was observed in a study of CD8+CD57+ T cells in acquired aplastic anemia (dated by TCRdb to the late 2010s). Some background on the complete study: Extracted DNA from sorted CD4+ and CD8+ cells averaged about 3 ug, ranging from roughly 0.2 to 30 ug. CD8+CD57+ expansion was defined as frequency above the mean frequency observed in healthy subjects. General conclusions and limits of the study: Twenty-nine CD8+ CDR3 sequences were shared between patients and controls but appeared highly expressed in patients and within their immunodominant clones. Patients and healthy controls showed no significant difference in CD8+ Simpson's diversity (P=0.060).

The patients picked for sequencing were ones in whom flow cytometry had shown an expansion of CD8+CD57+ cells. Severe acquired aplastic anemia was diagnosed in all patients according to International Study of Aplastic Anemia and Agranulocytosis and Camitta criteria. Patients had received no therapy at the time of blood sampling. TCR repertoires of sorted CD4+ and CD8+ blood T cells from severe aplastic anemia patients and healthy subjects were deep-sequenced in the study. In the USA, patient enrollment took place under clinicaltrials.gov protocols 00001620, 01623167, 00001397, 00071045, 00081523 and 00961064. Ficoll-Paque density gradient centrifugation was used to isolate peripheral blood mononuclear cells. Before DNA extraction, CD4+ and CD8+ T cells were sorted by FACS or by magnetic beads. To note about this clonotype: No cognate antigen has been identified for it. Per-base qualities were not stored, and no clone one base away is much larger.

Genomic DNA served as template for TCR beta VDJ combination and CDR3 sequence profiling. An Illumina HiSeq 2000 was used for TCR repertoire sequencing. Regarding the original processing steps: TRBV/TRBJ rearrangement plots, CDR3 size and DJ length profiles, and Simpson's diversity index were used to evaluate the repertoires. Whichever DNA sequence was most abundant in the deep sequencing data was defined as the immunodominant clone. CDR3 amino acid sequences were screened for sharing across subjects and compared with published repertoires and the VDJdb database. Through fastp at Q25 and MiXCR, TCRdb rebuilt clones from the public reads, retaining in-frame beta chains. Each entry is one CDR3 protein sequence, shown with its most common DNA and genes. Here the V and J calls rest on TCRdb's processing, not on the authors' analysis. Across this sample there are fewer than 250,000 distinct CDR3 sequences, with around half seen only once. 7% to 9.5% of the sample comes from the top ten.

The clonotype comes from a human donor with aplastic anemia. Material: sorted CD4+, CD8+, or CD8+CD57+ T cells (not recorded which) from PBMCs.

The DNA sequence follows: TGCAGTGGGAGGGGGGGGGGCCTCGGGGAGACCCAGTACTTC. Its protein is CSGRGGGLGETQYF. This chain is built from TRBV20-1 and TRBJ2-5, with TRBD2 perhaps the D gene, on 7 matching bases. CDR1 DFQATT and CDR2 SNEGSKA were looked up in the germline V gene (reference sequence). The CDR3, from cysteine to phenylalanine, totals 14 residues. Only the CDR3 DNA stays, 42 bases, in frame from base 1. Cut back by 7 bases and 5 bases, the V and J ends lie 20 bases apart.